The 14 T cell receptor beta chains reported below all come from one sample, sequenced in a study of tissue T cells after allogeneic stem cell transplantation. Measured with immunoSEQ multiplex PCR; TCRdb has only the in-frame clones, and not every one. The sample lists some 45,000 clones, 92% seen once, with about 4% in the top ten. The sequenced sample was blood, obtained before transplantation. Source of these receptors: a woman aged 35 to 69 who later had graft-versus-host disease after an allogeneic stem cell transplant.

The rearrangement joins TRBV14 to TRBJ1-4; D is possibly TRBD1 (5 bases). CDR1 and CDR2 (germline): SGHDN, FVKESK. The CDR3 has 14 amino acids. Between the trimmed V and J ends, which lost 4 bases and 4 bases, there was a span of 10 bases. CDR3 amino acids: CASSRVGGNEKLFF. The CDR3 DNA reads TGTGCCAGCAGCCGGGTCGGGGGTAATGAAAAACTGTTTTTT.

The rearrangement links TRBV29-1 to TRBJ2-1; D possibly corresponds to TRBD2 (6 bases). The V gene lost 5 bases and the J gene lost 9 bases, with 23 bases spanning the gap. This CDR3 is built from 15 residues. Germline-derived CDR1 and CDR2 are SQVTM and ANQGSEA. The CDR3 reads CSVRAGTLGSSEQFF. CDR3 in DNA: TGCAGCGTTAGGGCGGGGACCTTGGGATCTTCTGAGCAGTTCTTC.

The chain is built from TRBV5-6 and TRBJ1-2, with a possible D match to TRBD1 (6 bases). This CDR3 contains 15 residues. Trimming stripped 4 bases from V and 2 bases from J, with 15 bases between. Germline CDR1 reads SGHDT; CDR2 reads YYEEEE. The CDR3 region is CASSGGHLGNYGYTF. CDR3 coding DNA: TGTGCCAGCAGCGGGGGACACCTTGGGAACTATGGCTACACCTTC. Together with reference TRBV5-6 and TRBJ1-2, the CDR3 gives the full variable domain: DAGVTQSPTHLIKTRGQQVTLRCSPKSGHDTVSWYQQALGQGPQFIFQYYEEEERQRGNFPDRFSGHQFPNYSSELNVNALLLGDSALYLCASSGGHLGNYGYTFGSGTRLTVV.

This CDR3 is CASSLVIAGGYNEQFF. Written as DNA, the CDR3 is TGTGCCAGCAGCTTAGTCATAGCGGGAGGATACAATGAGCAGTTCTTC. V gene TRBV7-6 combines with J gene TRBJ2-1; 10 positions agree with TRBD2. The J segment lost 4 bases and the V segment lost 1 base, leaving 4 bases of the junction unmatched. Germline CDR1 is SGHVS and CDR2 is FNYEAQ. The CDR3 covers 16 residues.

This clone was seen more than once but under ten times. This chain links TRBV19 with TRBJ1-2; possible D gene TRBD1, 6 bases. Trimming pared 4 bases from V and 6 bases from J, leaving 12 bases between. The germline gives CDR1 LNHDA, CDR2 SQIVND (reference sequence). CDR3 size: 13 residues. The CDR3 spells CASSTWRGHGYTF. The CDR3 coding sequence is TGTGCCAGTAGTACTTGGCGGGGGCATGGCTACACCTTC. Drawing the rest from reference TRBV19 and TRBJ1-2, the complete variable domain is DGGITQSPKYLFRKEGQNVTLSCEQNLNHDAMYWYRQDPGQGLRLIYYSQIVNDFQKGDIAEGYSVSREKKESFPLTVTSAQKNPTAFYLCASSTWRGHGYTFGSGTRLTVV.

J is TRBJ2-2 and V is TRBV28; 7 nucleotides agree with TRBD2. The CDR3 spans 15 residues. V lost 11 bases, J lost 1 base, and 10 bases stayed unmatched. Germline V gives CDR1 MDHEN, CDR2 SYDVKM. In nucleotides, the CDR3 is TGTGCCTCACGGTTGGGAGGGGAGAACACCGGGGAGCTGTTTTTT. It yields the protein CASRLGGENTGELFF.

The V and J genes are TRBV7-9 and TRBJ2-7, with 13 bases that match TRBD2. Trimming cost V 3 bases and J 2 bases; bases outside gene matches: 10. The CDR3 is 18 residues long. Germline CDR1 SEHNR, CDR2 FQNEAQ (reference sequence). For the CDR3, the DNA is TGTGCCAGCAGCTTGGGCACTAGCGGGAGGGCCATCGCCTACGAGCAGTACTTC. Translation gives CASSLGTSGRAIAYEQYF.

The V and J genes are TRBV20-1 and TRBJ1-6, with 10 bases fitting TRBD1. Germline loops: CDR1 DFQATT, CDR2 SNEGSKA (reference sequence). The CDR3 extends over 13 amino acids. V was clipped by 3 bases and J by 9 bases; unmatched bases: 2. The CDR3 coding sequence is TGCAGTGCTAGTGGACAGGGGGTTTCACCCCTCCACTTT. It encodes CSASGQGVSPLHF.

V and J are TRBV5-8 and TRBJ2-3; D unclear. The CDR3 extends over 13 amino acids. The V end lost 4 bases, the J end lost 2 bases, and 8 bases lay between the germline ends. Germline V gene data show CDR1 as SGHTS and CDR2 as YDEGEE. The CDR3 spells CASSLPPTDTQYF. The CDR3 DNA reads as TGTGCCAGCAGCCTCCCTCCCACAGATACGCAGTATTTT.

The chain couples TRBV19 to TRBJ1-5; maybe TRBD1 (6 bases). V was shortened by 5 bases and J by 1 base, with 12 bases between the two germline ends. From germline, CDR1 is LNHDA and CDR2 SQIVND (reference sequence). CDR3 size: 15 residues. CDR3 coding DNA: TGTGCCAGTAGTTGGGGGGGCTTCAGCAATCAGCCCCAGCATTTT. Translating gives CASSWGGFSNQPQHF.

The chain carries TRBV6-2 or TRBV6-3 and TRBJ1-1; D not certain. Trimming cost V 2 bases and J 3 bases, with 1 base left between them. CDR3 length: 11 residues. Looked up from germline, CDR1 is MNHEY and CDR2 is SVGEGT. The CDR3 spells CASSYDTEAFF. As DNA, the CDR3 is TGTGCCAGCAGTTACGACACTGAAGCTTTCTTT.

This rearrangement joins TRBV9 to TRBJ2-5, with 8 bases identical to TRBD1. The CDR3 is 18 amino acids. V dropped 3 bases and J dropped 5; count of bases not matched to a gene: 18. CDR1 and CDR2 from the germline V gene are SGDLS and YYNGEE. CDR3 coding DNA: TGTGCCAGCAGCGACCCCCCTTTGGGGCAGGGGGCGCAGGAGACCCAGTACTTC. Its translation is CASSDPPLGQGAQETQYF.

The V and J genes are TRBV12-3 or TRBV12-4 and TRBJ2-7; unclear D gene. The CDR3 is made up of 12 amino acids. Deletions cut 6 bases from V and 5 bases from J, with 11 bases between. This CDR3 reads CASRDQQDEQYF. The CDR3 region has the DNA TGTGCCAGCAGGGACCAACAAGACGAGCAGTACTTC.

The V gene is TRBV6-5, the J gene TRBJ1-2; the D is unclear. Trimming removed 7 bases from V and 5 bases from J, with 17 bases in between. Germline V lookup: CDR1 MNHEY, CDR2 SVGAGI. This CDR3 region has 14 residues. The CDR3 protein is CASNQASPGYGYTF. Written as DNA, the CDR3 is TGTGCCAGCAACCAAGCTAGCCCCGGGTATGGCTACACCTTC.